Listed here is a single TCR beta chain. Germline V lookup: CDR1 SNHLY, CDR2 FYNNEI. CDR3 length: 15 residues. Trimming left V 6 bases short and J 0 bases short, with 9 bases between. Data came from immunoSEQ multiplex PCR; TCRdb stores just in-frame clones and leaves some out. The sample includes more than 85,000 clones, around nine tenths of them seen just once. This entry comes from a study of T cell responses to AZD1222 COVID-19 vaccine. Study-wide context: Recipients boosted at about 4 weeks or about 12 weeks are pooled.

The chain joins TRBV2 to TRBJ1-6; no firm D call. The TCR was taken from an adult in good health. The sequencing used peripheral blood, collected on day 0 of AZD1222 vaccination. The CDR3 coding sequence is TGTGCCAGCAGGACATTAAGCTCCTATAATTCACCCCTCCACTTT. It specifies CASRTLSSYNSPLHF.